These 28 T cell receptor beta chains came from one sample sequenced in a study of T cell responses to AZD1222 COVID-19 vaccine. TCRdb's table, derived via immunoSEQ multiplex PCR, lists solely in-frame clones and lacks some. The table has some 140,000 clones, around 90% seen once; the top ten hold more than 5.5%. The sample in question was peripheral blood, obtained 28 days after the second AZD1222 dose. These TCRs come from an adult who received the AZD1222 COVID-19 vaccine.

V is TRBV5-4 and J is TRBJ1-1; D unresolved. CDR1 is SGHNT and CDR2 is YYREEE in the germline V gene (reference sequence). V was trimmed by 5 bases and J by 1 base, leaving 15 bases between them. The CDR3 runs 15 residues. CDR3 DNA: TGTGCCAGCAGACCGGACCCAAACCCGAACACTGAAGCTTTCTTT. Residues: CASRPDPNPNTEAFF.

V gene TRBV6-5 combines with J gene TRBJ2-1, with D uncertain. The germline V gene has CDR1 MNHEY and CDR2 SVGAGI. Trimming cost V 6 bases and J 0 bases, with 12 bases left between them. The CDR3 contains 15 residues. The CDR3 sequence: CASSRGSSSYNEQFF. CDR3 coding DNA: TGTGCCAGCAGCCGCGGCTCCAGCTCCTACAATGAGCAGTTCTTC.

This clone showed up just a few times. This rearrangement joins TRBV19 to TRBJ1-3; the match to TRBD1 covers 8 bases. Germline values: CDR1 LNHDA, CDR2 SQIVND (reference sequence). This CDR3 has 14 residues. Trimming took 3 bases from V and 8 from J; bases not matched to a gene: 6. The CDR3 nucleotides are TGTGCCAGTAGTATCGGACAGGGAGGACACACCATATATTTT. Translating it yields CASSIGQGGHTIYF.

J is TRBJ1-1 and V is TRBV29-1; D is ambiguous. Between the trimmed V and J ends, which lost 2 bases and 0 bases, there was a span of 7 bases. This CDR3 contains 13 residues. The germline gives CDR1 SQVTM, CDR2 ANQGSEA. CDR3 loop: CSVEKQMNTEAFF. The CDR3, as DNA: TGCAGCGTTGAAAAACAAATGAACACTGAAGCTTTCTTT.

The chain employs TRBV5-1 and TRBJ2-7; the match to TRBD2 covers 12 bases. The germline gives CDR1 SGHRS, CDR2 YFSETQ. The CDR3 covers 15 residues. The ends lost 0 bases at V and 6 bases at J; junction bases unmatched: 4. Written as DNA, the CDR3 is TGCGCCAGCAGCTTGGAAACACTAGCGGGAGGCGAGCAGTACTTC. Translating gives CASSLETLAGGEQYF.

The rearrangement uses TRBV7-8 and TRBJ1-4; 8 nucleotides match TRBD1. Germline-derived CDR1 and CDR2 are SGHVS and FQNEAQ. CDR3 length: 17 amino acids. Trimming at V came to 5 bases and at J to 8 bases, leaving 16 bases not matched to a gene. This CDR3 is CASSAGTGRGGGEKLFF. CDR3 bases: TGTGCCAGCAGCGCTGGGACAGGCCGTGGAGGAGGCGAAAAACTGTTTTTT. Full variable domain (remainder filled in from reference TRBV7-8 and TRBJ1-4): GAGVSQSPRYKVAKRGQDVALRCDPISGHVSLFWYQQALGQGPEFLTYFQNEAQLDKSGLPSDRFFAERPEGSVSTLKIQRTQQEDSAVYLCASSAGTGRGGGEKLFFGSGTQLSVL.

The chain carries TRBV28 and TRBJ1-1; no definite D call. The V gene lost 4 bases and the J gene lost 0 bases, with 12 bases spanning the gap. This CDR3 spans 15 amino acids. The germline V gene has CDR1 MDHEN and CDR2 SYDVKM. CDR3 coding DNA: TGTGCCAGCAGTTCCCCCACAGCTATGAACACTGAAGCTTTCTTT. It translates to CASSSPTAMNTEAFF.

This CDR3 is CASSALLGGYEQYF. The CDR3 region has the DNA TGTGCCAGCAGTGCCCTACTAGGTGGCTACGAGCAGTACTTC. The genes are TRBV27 and TRBJ2-7, with D tentatively TRBD2 (5 bases). Germline V gives CDR1 MNHEY, CDR2 SMNVEV (reference sequence). CDR3 length equals 14 residues. V gave up 5 bases and J gave up 3 bases, with 14 bases separating them.

The rearrangement links TRBV5-5 to TRBJ1-1; 9 bases are a match to TRBD1. CDR3 size: 15 residues. Losses at the gene ends were 1 base for V and 3 bases for J; bases not matched to a gene: 4. Germline V lookup: CDR1 SGHKS, CDR2 YYEKEE (reference sequence). In nucleotides, the CDR3 is TGTGCCAGCAGCTTGACAGGGGGCTTTGACACTGAAGCTTTCTTT. Protein sequence: CASSLTGGFDTEAFF. Supplemented by reference TRBV5-5 and TRBJ1-1, the full variable domain reads DAGVTQSPTHLIKTRGQQVTLRCSPISGHKSVSWYQQVLGQGPQFIFQYYEKEERGRGNFPDRFSARQFPNYSSELNVNALLLGDSALYLCASSLTGGFDTEAFFGQGTRLTVV.

J is TRBJ1-5 and V is TRBV6-5; 7 positions agree with TRBD1. Trimming at V came to 7 bases and at J to 4 bases, leaving 10 bases not matched to a gene. The V gene's germline CDR1 is MNHEY and CDR2 SVGAGI. This CDR3 spans 15 amino acids. The chain's CDR3 is CASTFNRGLNQPQHF. CDR3 bases: TGTGCCAGCACCTTTAACAGGGGTCTAAATCAGCCCCAGCATTTT.

The chain recombines TRBV2 with TRBJ2-6; 10 bases are shared with TRBD1. This CDR3 has 17 amino acids. CDR1 and CDR2 (germline): SNHLY, FYNNEI. J lost 4 bases, V lost 6 bases, and 9 bases had no gene match. The CDR3 loop reads CASRPGQGIGGANVLTF. As DNA, the CDR3 is TGTGCCAGCAGGCCGGGACAGGGGATAGGAGGGGCCAACGTCCTGACTTTC.

This clone was seen a few times. The chain is built from TRBV2 and TRBJ1-5; 7 bases align to TRBD1. V dropped 6 bases and J dropped 7; count of bases not matched to a gene: 9. This CDR3 has 14 amino acids. Per the germline V gene, CDR1 is SNHLY and CDR2 is FYNNEI. The CDR3 is CASRMGSGGQPQHF. DNA for the CDR3: TGTGCCAGCAGGATGGGATCAGGGGGACAGCCCCAGCATTTT.

CDR3 DNA: TGCAGTGCTAGTAATATCGAGGACACCATATATTTT. It encodes CSASNIEDTIYF. The chain has TRBV20-1 and TRBJ1-3; unclear D gene. The germline V gene has CDR1 DFQATT and CDR2 SNEGSKA (reference sequence). The V end lost 3 bases, the J end lost 8 bases, and 11 bases lay between the germline ends. This CDR3 comprises 12 residues.

Only a few counts were recorded for this clone. The genes are TRBV6-1 and TRBJ1-6, with D unresolved. The germline V gene encodes CDR1 MNHNS and CDR2 SASEGT. This CDR3 is built from 11 residues. Trimming shortened V by 2 bases and J by 9 bases, and 2 bases separated the two germline ends. The DNA for the CDR3 is TGTGCCAGCAGTGAATTTTCACCCCTCCACTTT. As protein: CASSEFSPLHF.

The rearrangement links TRBV3-1 (or the pseudogene TRBV3-2) to TRBJ1-4; no reliable D call. CDR3 length: 11 amino acids. V shed 7 bases and J shed 4 bases, with 4 bases lying between them. Germline values: CDR1 LGHDT, CDR2 YNNKEL (reference sequence). The DNA of the CDR3 is TGTGCCAGCATTGGTAATGAAAAACTGTTTTTT. Encoded protein: CASIGNEKLFF.

The CDR3 DNA is TGTGCCAGCAGCCCCGTTGTATGGGGGCGGGAGCAGTACTTC. This codes for CASSPVVWGREQYF. The rearrangement uses TRBV5-4 and TRBJ2-7; maybe TRBD1 (6 bases). In germline, CDR1 is SGHNT, CDR2 YYREEE (reference sequence). V was shortened by 4 bases and J by 7 bases, with 18 bases between the two germline ends. This CDR3 has 14 residues.

This chain joins TRBV2 and TRBJ1-2, with TRBD1 matching 10 bases. Germline assignment: CDR1 SNHLY and CDR2 FYNNEI. This CDR3 is built from 15 residues. Trimming removed 6 bases from V and 0 bases from J; junction bases left unmatched: 4. CDR3 amino acids: CASRIGTGANYGYTF. CDR3 bases: TGTGCCAGCAGGATCGGGACAGGGGCTAACTATGGCTACACCTTC.

This chain connects TRBV19 to TRBJ1-3; D is ambiguous. Trimming took off 3 bases at V and 2 bases at J, with 11 bases between the two ends. From germline, CDR1 is LNHDA and CDR2 SQIVND (reference sequence). This CDR3 is built from 15 residues. CDR3 sequence reads: CASSIGQLAGNTIYF. CDR3 DNA sequence: TGTGCCAGTAGTATTGGTCAGCTGGCTGGAAACACCATATATTTT.

V usage is TRBV5-6 and J usage is TRBJ2-7; TRBD2 matches at 9 bases. CDR3 size: 18 residues. The ends lost 0 bases at V and 4 bases at J; junction bases unmatched: 14. Germline CDR1 is SGHDT and CDR2 is YYEEEE. CDR3 nucleotide sequence: TGTGCCAGCAGCTTGGGCCGGGTCATTGCTAGCGGGAAATACGAGCAGTACTTC. It encodes CASSLGRVIASGKYEQYF.

This clone was seen a single time. The chain carries TRBV27 and TRBJ1-5; D is unclear. V dropped 0 bases and J dropped 6 bases, with 12 bases sitting between them. The CDR3 consists of 15 residues. Germline lookup yields CDR1 MNHEY and CDR2 SMNVEV (reference sequence). CDR3 nucleotides: TGTGCCAGCAGTTTATCGAGGGCAAGCGGTCAGCCCCAGCATTTT. This translates into CASSLSRASGQPQHF.

The chain links TRBV7-8 to TRBJ2-7, with D tentatively TRBD2 (6 bases). Per germline, CDR1 SGHVS and CDR2 FQNEAQ. CDR3 length equals 13 residues. V lost 3 bases, J lost 6 bases, and 12 bases lay in between. The CDR3: CASSFSTRSEQYF. The CDR3, as DNA: TGTGCCAGCAGCTTTTCGACTAGAAGCGAGCAGTACTTC.

The gene calls are TRBV7-5 and TRBJ2-7; the table's D call, TRBD2, was not checked against the DNA. TRBV7-5 has pseudogene status. CDR3 length equals 18 residues. CDR3 DNA sequence: TGTGTCAGAATAGGACTAGCGGGAGGATATAGGAGCTCCTACGAGCAGTACTTC. It codes for CVRIGLAGGYRSSYEQYF.

V usage is TRBV3-1 (or the pseudogene TRBV3-2) and J usage is TRBJ2-2, with D unclear. This CDR3 has 15 residues. Germline V gene sequence: CDR1 LGHDT, CDR2 YNNKEL (reference sequence). V lost 4 bases to trimming and J lost 7 bases, with 16 bases between them. In DNA form, the CDR3 reads TGTGCCAGCAGCCGACACCCTTCATCTTACGGGGAGCTGTTTTTT. Its translation: CASSRHPSSYGELFF.

V usage is TRBV11-2 and J usage is TRBJ1-4; possibly TRBD1 for D (5 bases). The germline CDR1 and CDR2 sequences are SGHAT and FQNNGV. The CDR3 is made up of 14 amino acids. V lost 0 bases and J 8 bases, leaving 10 bases between the germline ends. The CDR3 reads CASSLEGRGEKLFF. The CDR3 bases are TGTGCCAGCAGCTTAGAGGGAAGGGGAGAAAAACTGTTTTTT.

The rearrangement uses TRBV19 and TRBJ2-5; D unresolved. With 6 bases removed from V and 4 bases from J, the gap between germline ends came to 9 bases. CDR1 LNHDA and CDR2 SQIVND come from the germline V gene (reference sequence). The CDR3 is 12 amino acids. The CDR3 spells CASRSRRETQYF. CDR3 nucleotides: TGTGCCAGTAGGAGCAGGCGAGAGACCCAGTACTTC.

The V call is TRBV7-8, the J call TRBJ1-4; 8 bases are a match to TRBD1. V gave up 5 bases and J gave up 5 bases; unmatched junction bases: 10. The germline V gene has CDR1 SGHVS and CDR2 FQNEAQ. CDR3 length: 16 amino acids. The CDR3 DNA follows: TGTGCCAGCAGCCATGGGACAGGAGGGGCCAATGAAAAACTGTTTTTT. Protein product: CASSHGTGGANEKLFF.

The CDR3: CASSQDRYSYGYTF. In DNA form, the CDR3 reads TGCGCCAGCAGCCAAGATCGGTATAGCTATGGCTACACCTTC. The rearrangement links TRBV4-1 to TRBJ1-2; D not resolved. V lost 0 bases to trimming and J lost 4 bases, with 9 bases between them. This CDR3 is 14 amino acids long. Germline CDR1 reads MGHRA; CDR2 reads YSYEKL.

The chain joins TRBV6-2 or TRBV6-3 to TRBJ1-2; TRBD1 matches at 7 bases. Germline CDR1 and CDR2: MNHEY and SVGEGT. The CDR3 extends over 14 amino acids. J lost 4 bases, V lost 5 bases, and 7 bases had no gene match. The CDR3 spells CASSDTGTVYGYTF. CDR3 coding DNA: TGTGCCAGCAGTGACACCGGGACAGTCTATGGCTACACCTTC.